Described below is a single T cell receptor (beta chain) sequence and its context. Its antigen is not identified. This specimen belongs to a study of monozygotic twins with inflammatory bowel disease. General study points: Perhaps reflecting limited power, concordant and discordant twins did not differ in repertoire similarity. The data offered no way to tell different T cell subtypes apart. No one strong IBD-associated signal or clonotype was supported.

TCRdb reprocessed the 5' RACE reads and reports one entry per CDR3 protein, with no DNA. Recorded here are roughly 160,000 distinct CDR3 sequences; the top ten clones represent 6% to 9.5%. The germline V gene has CDR1 SGHRS and CDR2 YFSETQ. The CDR3 loop spans 15 amino acids. Sequences were obtained from blood. The TCR sequence derives from a human donor with ulcerative colitis or Crohn's disease, or a healthy co-twin of an affected twin (not recorded which). This chain links TRBV5-1 with TRBJ2-2; the D call from TCRdb, TRBD1, cannot be confirmed without DNA. The CDR3 here is CASSPGQLNTGELFF.